This T cell receptor beta chain stems from a study of blood T cell repertoires in COVID-19. For the study at large: Material from acute and convalescent COVID-19 was sourced from the United States, Italy and Spain.

The ends were cut back, 6 bases at V and 4 bases at J, with 10 bases in the middle. CDR3 length: 13 residues. Per germline, CDR1 SNHLY and CDR2 FYNNEI. Profiling relied on immunoSEQ multiplex PCR, and the TCRdb table lists in-frame clones only, not all of them. The sample holds some 56,000 clones, 73% seen once. Sequences were obtained from peripheral blood. The genes are TRBV2 and TRBJ1-3; TRBD1 might be the D (5 bases). The sequence derives from a woman in her fifties or sixties with active or convalescent COVID-19. CDR3 DNA sequence: TGTGCCAGCAGGAAGGACACCGGAAACACCATATATTTT. Residues: CASRKDTGNTIYF.